Below, 24 T cell receptor beta chains from the same sample are listed, as sequenced in a study of blood T cell repertoires in COVID-19. The data were produced by immunoSEQ multiplex PCR, yet TCRdb's version contains in-frame clones alone and is incomplete. Counted here are about 29,000 clones, approximately 87% occurring once; the ten biggest clones make up 24%. Input material: peripheral blood. These TCRs come from a human donor with active COVID-19. The donor label of this sample is uncertain.

The chain couples TRBV9 to TRBJ2-5; the match to TRBD2 covers 11 bases. Germline CDR1 is SGDLS and CDR2 is YYNGEE. Unmatched junction bases numbered 3, after V lost 0 bases and J lost 5 bases. This CDR3 spans 15 amino acids. The CDR3 sequence is CASSVGPSGGETQYF. The DNA of the CDR3 is TGTGCCAGCAGCGTAGGTCCTAGCGGGGGGGAGACCCAGTACTTC.

The chain is built from TRBV7-8 and TRBJ2-5; D possibly corresponds to TRBD1 (5 bases). CDR3 length: 14 residues. Germline CDR1 SGHVS, CDR2 FQNEAQ. Trimming removed 0 bases at V and 5 bases at J, with 10 bases between. CDR3 DNA: TGTGCCAGCAGCTTAGCTCTAGGGGTGGAGACCCAGTACTTC. Protein product: CASSLALGVETQYF.

This chain joins TRBV5-4 and TRBJ2-5; 7 bases align to TRBD2. Looked up from germline, CDR1 is SGHNT and CDR2 is YYREEE (reference sequence). V was pared by 5 bases and J by 5 bases, with 3 bases of the junction left unmatched. The CDR3 sequence is 12 residues long. The DNA for the CDR3 is TGTGCCAGCAGAAGCGGGACCGAGACCCAGTACTTC. Protein: CASRSGTETQYF.

The V and J genes are TRBV2 and TRBJ1-5; 7 bases agree with TRBD1. Per the germline V gene, CDR1 is SNHLY and CDR2 is FYNNEI. CDR3 length: 15 residues. V lost 6 bases, J lost 0 bases, and 5 bases stayed unmatched. This CDR3 is CASRRTGYSNQPQHF. CDR3 DNA sequence: TGTGCCAGCAGACGGACAGGCTATAGCAATCAGCCCCAGCATTTT. Using reference TRBV2 and TRBJ1-5 for the parts outside the CDR3, the full variable domain is EPEVTQTPSHQVTQMGQEVILRCVPISNHLYFYWYRQILGQKVEFLVSFYNNEISEKSEIFDDQFSVERPDGSNFTLKIRSTKLEDSAMYFCASRRTGYSNQPQHFGDGTRLSIL.

The V gene is TRBV5-1, the J gene TRBJ2-3, with D tentatively TRBD2 (6 bases). The CDR3 length is 14 residues. The germline V gene encodes CDR1 SGHRS and CDR2 YFSETQ. The germline V and J ends were trimmed by 3 bases and 0 bases, with 8 bases remaining between them. CDR3 loop: CASSYGTSTDTQYF. Here the CDR3 DNA reads TGCGCCAGCAGCTACGGGACTAGCACAGATACGCAGTATTTT.

Written as DNA, the CDR3 is TGTGCCAGCAGTGAATATCGGACAGGGGAAAAAGCTTTCTTT. This sequence encodes CASSEYRTGEKAFF. The chain couples TRBV25-1 to TRBJ1-1; 9 nucleotides align to TRBD1. Germline CDR1 and CDR2: MGHDK and SYGVNS. V shed 0 bases, J shed 9 bases, and the junction held 5 bases outside the gene matches. This CDR3 spans 14 amino acids. The full variable domain, rest sourced from reference TRBV25-1 and TRBJ1-1, is EADIYQTPRYLVIGTGKKITLECSQTMGHDKMYWYQQDPGMELHLIHYSYGVNSTEKGDLSSESTVSRIRTEHFPLTLESARPSHTSQYLCASSEYRTGEKAFFGQGTRLTVV.

This clone was observed once. The chain is built from TRBV7-3 and TRBJ2-7; TRBD2 is a possible D gene (6 bases). The V gene's germline CDR1 is SGHTA and CDR2 FQGTGA. The CDR3 is 15 residues long. The V end lost 3 bases, the J end lost 2 bases, and 14 bases lay between the germline ends. This CDR3 is CASSFGPGGAYEQYF. CDR3 bases: TGTGCCAGCAGCTTTGGACCCGGGGGAGCCTACGAGCAGTACTTC. Full variable domain (remainder filled in from reference TRBV7-3 and TRBJ2-7): GAGVSQTPSNKVTEKGKYVELRCDPISGHTALYWYRQSLGQGPEFLIYFQGTGAADDSGLPNDRFFAVRPEGSVSTLKIQRTERGDSAVYLCASSFGPGGAYEQYFGPGTRLTVT.

This chain uses TRBV9 with TRBJ2-1; perhaps TRBD1 as D (5 bases). This CDR3 has 15 amino acids. Trimming stripped 0 bases from V and 4 bases from J, with 11 bases between. CDR1 is SGDLS, CDR2 YYNGEE, per germline. The CDR3 here is CASSVAGRGYNEQFF. In nucleotides, the CDR3 is TGTGCCAGCAGCGTAGCTGGTAGGGGTTACAATGAGCAGTTCTTC.

The chain carries TRBV11-3 and TRBJ2-3, with 7 bases that match TRBD1. CDR1 SGHNT and CDR2 YENEEA come from the germline V gene. The CDR3 is 14 residues long. The junction had 4 bases not matched to a gene; V was cut back by 2 bases and J by 5 bases. CDR3 region: CASSLHRGIDTQYF. CDR3 coding DNA: TGTGCCAGCAGCTTACACAGGGGAATAGATACGCAGTATTTT.

The gene calls are TRBV3-1 (or the pseudogene TRBV3-2) and TRBJ2-7, with 7 bases that match TRBD2. From germline, CDR1 is LGHDT and CDR2 YNNKEL (reference sequence). The CDR3 loop spans 17 amino acids. V dropped 1 base and J dropped 7; count of bases not matched to a gene: 16. The CDR3: CASSQARSGVIPREQYF. CDR3 bases: TGTGCCAGCAGCCAAGCCCGAAGCGGGGTAATTCCTAGGGAGCAGTACTTC.

The rearrangement links TRBV15 to TRBJ2-7; 11 bases agree with TRBD2. The junction had 9 bases not matched to a gene; V was cut back by 5 bases and J by 0 bases. Germline V gives CDR1 LNHNV, CDR2 YYDKDF (reference sequence). The CDR3 is made up of 17 amino acids. The CDR3 nucleotides read TGTGCCACCAGCTCCCCCAAACTAGCGGGGGTCTCCTACGAGCAGTACTTC. The encoded protein is CATSSPKLAGVSYEQYF.

The gene calls are TRBV18 and TRBJ2-2; 9 nucleotides line up with TRBD1. The CDR3 is 15 amino acids. V dropped 3 bases and J dropped 1; count of bases not matched to a gene: 0. Germline CDR1 reads KGHSH; CDR2 reads LQKENI. The CDR3 loop reads CASSPGQGNTGELFF. CDR3 DNA sequence: TGTGCCAGCTCACCGGGACAGGGGAACACCGGGGAGCTGTTTTTT.

This chain links TRBV18 with TRBJ2-1; 7 nucleotides match TRBD2. The trim removed 3 bases at V and 6 bases at J, leaving 11 bases unmatched. Germline loops: CDR1 KGHSH, CDR2 LQKENI. The CDR3 spans 16 residues. The CDR3 sequence is CASSPVGGPVGNEQFF. The CDR3 coding sequence is TGTGCCAGCTCACCTGTGGGAGGGCCGGTTGGCAATGAGCAGTTCTTC.

This chain joins TRBV5-4 and TRBJ1-1; D might be TRBD1 (6 bases). V was clipped by 4 bases and J by 1 base, with 11 bases between them. Germline V gene lookup returns CDR1 SGHNT and CDR2 YYREEE (reference sequence). CDR3 size: 14 residues. CDR3 sequence: CASSLPTGNTEAFF. For the CDR3, the DNA is TGTGCCAGCAGCCTACCGACAGGGAACACTGAAGCTTTCTTT.

The genes are TRBV27 and TRBJ2-2; a possible D gene is TRBD1 (6 bases). V lost 7 bases, J lost 4 bases, and 16 bases lay in between. The germline V gene has CDR1 MNHEY and CDR2 SMNVEV (reference sequence). The CDR3 runs 15 residues. The CDR3 DNA sequence: TGTGCCAGCACCCTACAGGGAAGGGGCACCGGGGAGCTGTTTTTT. This translates into CASTLQGRGTGELFF.

The V call is TRBV9, the J call TRBJ1-1; tentatively, D is TRBD1 (5 bases). Germline V CDR1 and CDR2: SGDLS, YYNGEE. V was trimmed by 4 bases and J by 1 base, leaving 8 bases between them. This CDR3 region has 13 residues. DNA for the CDR3: TGTGCCAGCAGCCGCGACAGGAACACTGAAGCTTTCTTT. This encodes CASSRDRNTEAFF.

The gene calls are TRBV10-2 and TRBJ2-2, with D possibly being TRBD1 (6 bases). This CDR3 has 14 residues. Per germline, CDR1 WSHSY and CDR2 SAAADI. Trimming took 6 bases from V and 1 from J, leaving 9 bases between them. In nucleotides, the CDR3 is TGCGCCAGCAGGGACAGCTTGAACACCGGGGAGCTGTTTTTT. Protein: CASRDSLNTGELFF.

The CDR3 here is CASRGWGGIYNEQFF. The CDR3 DNA follows: TGTGCCAGCAGGGGTTGGGGGGGAATTTACAATGAGCAGTTCTTC. The chain employs TRBV5-4 and TRBJ2-1, with TRBD2 identical over 7 bases. From germline, CDR1 is SGHNT and CDR2 YYREEE (reference sequence). The CDR3 totals 15 residues. The J segment lost 4 bases and the V segment lost 5 bases, leaving 9 bases of the junction unmatched.

The chain recombines TRBV27 with TRBJ2-3; TRBD2 matches at 13 bases. V shed 6 bases, J shed 3 bases, and the junction held 12 bases outside the gene matches. The germline V gene has CDR1 MNHEY and CDR2 SMNVEV (reference sequence). The CDR3 extends over 18 amino acids. The CDR3 sequence is CASSSNGLAGAMTDTQYF. The CDR3, as DNA: TGTGCCAGCAGCTCCAACGGACTAGCGGGAGCCATGACAGATACGCAGTATTTT.

This chain uses TRBV4-2 with TRBJ1-2; TRBD1 matches at 7 bases. The V gene's germline CDR1 is LGHNA and CDR2 YNFKEQ. The CDR3 is made up of 14 amino acids. V lost 0 bases to trimming and J lost 7 bases; unmatched junction nucleotides: 5. CDR3 amino acids: CASSQDKGAGGYTF. The DNA of the CDR3 is TGTGCCAGCAGCCAAGATAAGGGGGCGGGTGGCTACACCTTC.

The chain combines TRBV11-1 with TRBJ2-5; 7 bases agree with TRBD1. J lost 2 bases, V lost 3 bases, and 6 bases had no gene match. The CDR3 has 15 residues. Germline-derived CDR1 and CDR2 are SGHAT and FQDESV (reference sequence). CDR3 sequence: CASSFPSTGQETQYF. The CDR3 nucleotides read TGTGCCAGCAGCTTTCCTTCGACAGGGCAAGAGACCCAGTACTTC.

The rearrangement joins TRBV6-1 to TRBJ1-2; D call uncertain. Germline CDR1 MNHNS, CDR2 SASEGT. This CDR3 region has 15 residues. Trimming left V 2 bases short and J 2 bases short, with 12 bases between. The CDR3: CASSERSPINYGYTF. CDR3 bases: TGTGCCAGCAGTGAACGGTCGCCGATAAACTATGGCTACACCTTC.

This chain connects TRBV20-1 to TRBJ1-1; a weak D match, TRBD1 (5 bases). V shed 6 bases and J shed 10 bases, with 15 bases lying between them. The germline V gene encodes CDR1 DFQATT and CDR2 SNEGSKA (reference sequence). This CDR3 is built from 11 residues. CDR3 loop: CSANGEGRAFF. For the CDR3, the DNA is TGCAGTGCAAACGGGGAGGGGCGAGCTTTCTTT.

The chain is built from TRBV12-3 or TRBV12-4 and TRBJ1-1, with TRBD1 identical over 7 bases. V lost 7 bases to trimming and J lost 6 bases; unmatched junction nucleotides: 8. CDR3 length equals 13 residues. This CDR3 reads CASTTTGRPEAFF. CDR3 DNA sequence: TGTGCCAGCACAACGACAGGGCGCCCTGAAGCTTTCTTT.